This T cell receptor beta chain was sequenced during a study of T cells in Graves' hyperthyroidism and ophthalmopathy. The CDR3 sequence is 14 residues long. V trimming: 3 bases; J trimming: 4 bases; junction bases outside the gene matches: 1. Germline V gene data show CDR1 as LNHDA and CDR2 as SQIVND (reference sequence). Isolation of PBMCs was performed on around 9.7 ml fresh peripheral blood. The table lists this clonotype with many counts. It was RNA transcripts that yielded the amplified TCR beta CDR3 regions. TCR CDR3 underwent first-round RT-PCR with the HTBI primer set. A single record per CDR3 protein comes from TCRdb applying MiXCR to the multiplex PCR reads. The sample carries over 300,000 distinct CDR3 sequences, roughly 13% recorded once.

This TCR was recovered from a woman between 35 and 50 years old with Graves' ophthalmopathy. Sequences were obtained from blood. The J gene is TRBJ1-1, the V gene TRBV19; TRBD1 matches at 11 bases. The CDR3 is CASSMGTGGTEAFF. CDR3 nucleotides: TGTGCCAGTAGTATGGGGACAGGGGGCACTGAAGCTTTCTTT.